Described below is a single T cell receptor (beta chain) sequence and its context. Its specificity is not known. The CDR3 spans 14 residues. Germline V gene sequence: CDR1 MDHEN, CDR2 SYDVKM. The V end was cut by 6 bases, the J end by 0 bases, with 9 bases between. These data are taken from a study of shared clonotypes between healthy human individuals. General observations from the study: Estimated richness was generally greater in naive than memory subsets. Researchers sampled only blood; tissue repertoires likely differ.

Naive CD8 cells lacked CD45RO, underwent positive selection for CCR7 and left out terminally differentiated effector memory CD45RA+ cells. The data were produced by immunoSEQ multiplex PCR, yet TCRdb's version contains in-frame clones alone and is incomplete. The table records 560,000 or so clones, about 96% of them present only once. Sequences were obtained from naive CD8+ T cells sorted from blood. This TCR was recovered from a woman aged 25 to 45 in good health. The chain uses TRBV28 and TRBJ2-1; D is unclear. The CDR3 here is CASRSYSSYNEQFF. The CDR3 DNA reads TGTGCCAGCAGGTCCTACAGCTCCTACAATGAGCAGTTCTTC.